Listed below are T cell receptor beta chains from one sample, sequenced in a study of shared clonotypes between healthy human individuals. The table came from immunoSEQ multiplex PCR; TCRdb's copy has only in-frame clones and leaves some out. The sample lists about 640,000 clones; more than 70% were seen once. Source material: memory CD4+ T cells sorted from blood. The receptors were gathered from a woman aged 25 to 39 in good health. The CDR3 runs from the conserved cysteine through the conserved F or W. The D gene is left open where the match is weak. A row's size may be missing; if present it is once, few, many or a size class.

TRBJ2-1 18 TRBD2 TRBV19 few TGTGCCAGTAGTGTCCTTCTTGGGACTAGCGCGGGGGTTGGAGAGCAGTTCTTC CASSVLLGTSAGVGEQFF
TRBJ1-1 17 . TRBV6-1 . TGTGCCAGCAGTGAATGGGGGGGGCTTTCAATGAACACTGAAGCTTTCTTT CASSEWGGLSMNTEAFF
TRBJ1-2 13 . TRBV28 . TGTGCCAGCAGTTTAGACACTAACTATGGCTACACCTTC CASSLDTNYGYTF
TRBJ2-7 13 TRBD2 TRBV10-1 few TGCGCCAGCAGAACTAGCGGGTCCTCGGAGCAGTACTTC CASRTSGSSEQYF
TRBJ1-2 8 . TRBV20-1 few TGCAGCTCAGGTGGCTACACCTTC CSSGGYTF
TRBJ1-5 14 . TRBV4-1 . TGCGCCAGCAGCCCAATCGACAGCAATCAGCCCCAGCATTTT CASSPIDSNQPQHF
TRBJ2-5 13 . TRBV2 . TGTGCCAGCAGTCCGCAGGGCAGCGAGACCCAGTACTTC CASSPQGSETQYF
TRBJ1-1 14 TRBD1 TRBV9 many TGTGCCAGCAGCGTCCAGGGGGAGAACACTGAAGCTTTCTTT CASSVQGENTEAFF
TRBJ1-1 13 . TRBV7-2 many TGTGCCAGCAGCTTACAGGGCGACACTGAAGCTTTCTTT CASSLQGDTEAFF
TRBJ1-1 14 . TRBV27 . TGTGCCAGCAGTGCAACAGGGTGGCGTGCTGAAGCTTTCTTT CASSATGWRAEAFF
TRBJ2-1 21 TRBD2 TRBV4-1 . TGCGCCAGCAGCCAAGCACCCCCTATAGGTCTGGCGGGAGGCTTCCACAATGAGCAGTTCTTC CASSQAPPIGLAGGFHNEQFF
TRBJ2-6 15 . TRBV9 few TGTGCCAGCAGCGTAGATTTGGGAGGGGCCAACGTCCTGACTTTC CASSVDLGGANVLTF
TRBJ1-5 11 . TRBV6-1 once TGTGCCAGCAGTGAATTTCAGCCCCAGCATTTT CASSEFQPQHF
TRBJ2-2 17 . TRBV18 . TGTGCCAGCTCACCGTTTAGTCGCAAACGGAACACCGGGGAGCTGTTTTTT CASSPFSRKRNTGELFF
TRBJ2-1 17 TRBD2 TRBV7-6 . TGTGCCAGCAGCCCACGGGGGGTCGGGCGCTCCTACAATGAGCAGTTCTTC CASSPRGVGRSYNEQFF
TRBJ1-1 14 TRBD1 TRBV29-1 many TGCAGCGTACATGGGGAGGGGGCGACAACTGAAGCTTTCTTT CSVHGEGATTEAFF
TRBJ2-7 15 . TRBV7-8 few TGTGCCAGCAGCTTAGTACCAGGGGTAGGTTACGAGCAGTACTTC CASSLVPGVGYEQYF
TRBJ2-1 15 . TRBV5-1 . TGCGCCAGCAGCTTGGACCCCCAATCCTACAATGAGCAGTTCTTC CASSLDPQSYNEQFF
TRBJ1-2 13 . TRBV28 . TGTGCCAGCAGGGACGGTGGAAATCTTGGCTACACCTTC CASRDGGNLGYTF
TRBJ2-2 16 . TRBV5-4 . TGTGCCAGCAGTCAGCTCAGGGGTCAGGACACCGGGGAGCTGTTTTTT CASSQLRGQDTGELFF
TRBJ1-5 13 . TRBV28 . TGTGCCAGCAGTTTATGGGCAAACCAGCCCCAGCATTTT CASSLWANQPQHF
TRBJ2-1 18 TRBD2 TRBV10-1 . TGCGCCAGCAGTGGGGGTAGTCGGCTAGCGGGCCCCTACAATGAGCAGTTCTTC CASSGGSRLAGPYNEQFF
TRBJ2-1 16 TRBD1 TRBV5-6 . TGTGCCAGCAGCTTGGATACAGGGGTCTCCTACAATGAGCAGTTCTTC CASSLDTGVSYNEQFF
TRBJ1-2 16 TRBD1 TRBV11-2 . TGTGCCAGCAGCTTAGTAGGGCAGGGGGGAAGAGATGGCTACACCTTC CASSLVGQGGRDGYTF
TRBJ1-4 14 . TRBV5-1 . TGCGCCAGCAGCTTGGCGGCTTCGAATGAAAAACTGTTTTTT CASSLAASNEKLFF
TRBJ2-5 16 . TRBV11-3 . TGTGCCAGCAGCTTAGCTCAGGGCCCAATCGTCGAGACCCAGTACTTC CASSLAQGPIVETQYF
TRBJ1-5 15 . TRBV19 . TGTGCCAGTAGTATGTTATTTCATAGCAATCAGCCCCAGCATTTT CASSMLFHSNQPQHF
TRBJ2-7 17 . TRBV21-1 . TGTGCCAGCAGCAAACCGCCAGGGACAGATCCAGCCTACGAGCAGTACTTC CASSKPPGTDPAYEQYF
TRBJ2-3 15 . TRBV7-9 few TGTGCCAGCAGCTTAAGTGCAGGAAACGGCGATACGCAGTATTTT CASSLSAGNGDTQYF
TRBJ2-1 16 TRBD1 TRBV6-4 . TGTGCCAGCAGTGAAGACGCGGGACAGGGAAACAATGAGCAGTTCTTC CASSEDAGQGNNEQFF
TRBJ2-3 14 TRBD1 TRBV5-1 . TGCGCCAGCAGCAAAGGACAGGTAACAGATACGCAGTATTTT CASSKGQVTDTQYF
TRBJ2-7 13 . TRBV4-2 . TGTGCCAGCAGCTTGTTGACTGACTACGAGCAGTACTTC CASSLLTDYEQYF
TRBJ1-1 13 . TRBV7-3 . TGTGCCAGCAGCCTAATGGAAAACACTGAAGCTTTCTTT CASSLMENTEAFF
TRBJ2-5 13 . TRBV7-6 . TGTGCCAGCAGCTTTCGGCTGAAAGAGACCCAGTACTTC CASSFRLKETQYF
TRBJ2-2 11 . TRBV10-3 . TGTGCCATCACCAAATTCGGGGAGCTGTTTTTT CAITKFGELFF
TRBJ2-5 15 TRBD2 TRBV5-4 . TGTGCCAGCAGCTTAGGACTAGCCGCCGAAGAGACCCAGTACTTC CASSLGLAAEETQYF
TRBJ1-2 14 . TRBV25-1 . TGTGCCAGCAGTGAATTCGGCCCGCGGCAGGGCTACACCTTC CASSEFGPRQGYTF
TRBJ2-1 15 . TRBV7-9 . TGTGCCAGCAGCTTGTGGAGCGGGCTTTACAATGAGCAGTTCTTC CASSLWSGLYNEQFF
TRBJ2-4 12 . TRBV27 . TGTGCCACTAGGGGGTCCAAAAACATTCAGTACTTC CATRGSKNIQYF
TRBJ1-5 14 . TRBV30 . TGTGCCTGGAGTGTACTATCGGGGAATCAGCCCCAGCATTTT CAWSVLSGNQPQHF
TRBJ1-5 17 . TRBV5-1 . TGCGCCAGCAGACCGGGGGCCGGTTACGATAGCAATCAGCCCCAGCATTTT CASRPGAGYDSNQPQHF
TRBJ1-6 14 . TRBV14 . TGTGCCAGCAGCCAAGTGAGGAATAATTCACCCCTCCACTTT CASSQVRNNSPLHF
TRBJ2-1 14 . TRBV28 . TGTGCCAGCAGTTTGGCGTCAGGTCCTAATGAGCAGTTCTTC CASSLASGPNEQFF
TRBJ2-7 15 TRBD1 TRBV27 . TGTGCCAGCAGTCTGACCGGGACAGGGGTACACGAGCAGTACTTC CASSLTGTGVHEQYF
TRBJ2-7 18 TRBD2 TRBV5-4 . TGTGCCAGCAGCTTGGCCGGTAGCGGGGAGGGTATCTCCTACGAGCAGTACTTC CASSLAGSGEGISYEQYF
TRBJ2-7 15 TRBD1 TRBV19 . TGTGCCAGTAGTATAGACAGGGGGCGAGGCTACGAGCAGTACTTC CASSIDRGRGYEQYF
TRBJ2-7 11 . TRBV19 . TGTGCCAGTAGTGACAGCTACGAGCAGTACTTC CASSDSYEQYF
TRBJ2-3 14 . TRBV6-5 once TGTGCCAGCAGCAACCTAGGGGGGTTTGGCCTCCAGTATTTT CASSNLGGFGLQYF
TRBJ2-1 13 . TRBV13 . TGTGCCAGCAGCTCAAGGACAGACAATGAGCAGTTCTTC CASSSRTDNEQFF
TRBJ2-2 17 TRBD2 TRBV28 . TGTGCCAGCACCAAAAGCCCCGGGACTACGAACACCGGGGAGCTGTTTTTT CASTKSPGTTNTGELFF
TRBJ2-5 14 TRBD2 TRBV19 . TGTGCCAGTACAGCCGGGACTAGAGGGGAGACCCAGTACTTC CASTAGTRGETQYF
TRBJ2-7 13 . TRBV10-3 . TGTGCCATCTCTGTAGAGGAGGGTTTCGAGCAGTACTTC CAISVEEGFEQYF
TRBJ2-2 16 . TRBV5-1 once TGCGCCAGCAGCTTGGAGTTCGCGGTCACCACCGGGGAGCTGTTTTTT CASSLEFAVTTGELFF
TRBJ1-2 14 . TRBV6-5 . TGTGCCAGCAGAAAACAGGGTAAAGGTGATGGCTACACCTTC CASRKQGKGDGYTF